One sample yielded the 11 T cell receptor beta chains listed below, sequenced in a study of response to subunit inactivated influenza vaccine. TCRdb called the RT-PCR reads again in MiXCR, with one record for every CDR3 protein. The sample holds roughly 150,000 distinct CDR3 sequences; about 11% are singletons and the top ten take around 12%. The source was non-naive T cells sorted from PBMCs, collected 40 to 50 days after vaccination. The origin of the receptors is a middle-aged man who received an inactivated influenza vaccine.

The chain employs TRBV20-1 and TRBJ2-7, with 8 bases matching TRBD2. There are 15 residues in the CDR3. V lost 1 base, J lost 5 bases, and 10 bases stayed unmatched. Germline values: CDR1 DFQATT, CDR2 SNEGSKA (reference sequence). The CDR3 loop reads CSARVGGRQSNEQYF. CDR3 in DNA: TGCAGTGCTAGAGTAGGCGGGAGGCAGTCCAACGAGCAGTACTTC.

The chain joins TRBV20-1 to TRBJ1-1, with 7 bases fitting TRBD1. Per germline, CDR1 DFQATT and CDR2 SNEGSKA (reference sequence). The ends lost 5 bases at V and 5 bases at J; junction bases unmatched: 8. The CDR3 is 13 residues long. CDR3: CSARQGMLTEAFF. The CDR3 DNA reads TGCAGTGCTCGACAGGGTATGTTAACTGAAGCTTTCTTT.

This clonotype showed up just a few times. The chain combines TRBV27 with TRBJ2-2; D is perhaps TRBD2 (6 bases). CDR1 and CDR2 (germline): MNHEY, SMNVEV (reference sequence). CDR3 length equals 15 residues. Trimming took off 2 bases at V and 5 bases at J, with 12 bases between the two ends. In DNA, the CDR3 is TGTGCCAGCAGTTTAGACGGGAGAGGGACCGGGGAGCTGTTTTTT. It specifies CASSLDGRGTGELFF.

Of note for this clonotype: A clone one base away is much larger, so this may be a read error. The J gene is TRBJ1-2, the V gene TRBV4-3; a possible D gene is TRBD1 (5 bases). Germline CDR1 reads LGHNA; CDR2 reads YSLEER. The V gene lost 4 bases and the J gene lost 3 bases, with 12 bases spanning the gap. The CDR3 spans 14 residues. The CDR3 loop is CASSPGPGDYGYTF. CDR3 sequence (DNA): TGCGCCAGCAGCCCGGGACCGGGGGACTATGGCTACACCTTC.

This clonotype was counted only a few times. The gene calls are TRBV4-1 and TRBJ1-2; weak D call: TRBD1 (5 bases). The CDR3 length is 15 residues. The V end lost 0 bases, the J end lost 5 bases, and 13 bases lay between the germline ends. Germline CDR1 reads MGHRA; CDR2 reads YSYEKL. This CDR3 is CASSQDHRRVYGYTF. CDR3 DNA: TGCGCCAGCAGCCAAGATCACAGGAGGGTTTATGGCTACACCTTC.

This chain connects TRBV20-1 to TRBJ1-2, with D unresolved. Trimming left V 2 bases short and J 4 bases short, with 8 bases between. This CDR3 contains 12 residues. CDR1 is DFQATT, CDR2 SNEGSKA, per germline (reference sequence). Written as DNA, the CDR3 is TGCAGTGCTAGAACGGGAACCTATGGCTACACCTTC. This translates into CSARTGTYGYTF.

This clonotype was observed a handful of times. This sequence joins TRBV5-1 and TRBJ2-1, with 9 bases lining up with TRBD2. Germline lookup yields CDR1 SGHRS and CDR2 YFSETQ. This CDR3 is 17 amino acids long. The J segment lost 7 bases and the V segment lost 0 bases, leaving 11 bases of the junction unmatched. The CDR3 region has the DNA TGCGCCAGCAGCTTGGCCGGCGGCGGGAGGGCAAGGAATGAGCAGTTCTTC. Amino acids: CASSLAGGGRARNEQFF.

The chain carries TRBV7-9 and TRBJ2-1, with D possibly being TRBD1 or TRBD2 (5 bases each). This CDR3 spans 15 amino acids. Germline V gene data show CDR1 as SEHNR and CDR2 as FQNEAQ (reference sequence). V lost 4 bases and J lost 0, with 10 bases in between. The CDR3 bases are TGTGCCAGCAGCTCGGGACGTAGCTCCTACAATGAGCAGTTCTTC. Its translation is CASSSGRSSYNEQFF.

This clonotype has just a few counts. The chain recombines TRBV4-2 with TRBJ2-7, with D possibly matching TRBD2 (5 bases). The CDR3 is made up of 17 amino acids. Germline CDR1 reads LGHNA; CDR2 reads YNFKEQ. Trimming shortened V by 2 bases and J by 0 bases, and 17 bases separated the two germline ends. For the CDR3, the DNA is TGTGCCAGCAGCCAATTGAGGATAGAGGGAGACTCCTACGAGCAGTACTTC. Its protein product is CASSQLRIEGDSYEQYF.

In its sample, this clonotype was seen many times. This chain connects TRBV27 to TRBJ1-4; D remains ambiguous. V was pared by 6 bases and J by 6 bases, with 17 bases between. The CDR3 consists of 15 residues. Germline V lookup: CDR1 MNHEY, CDR2 SMNVEV (reference sequence). The CDR3 DNA follows: TGTGCCAGCAGCCCCCGTTTGGGTCCTTATGAAAAACTGTTTTTT. Translated: CASSPRLGPYEKLFF.

This clonotype occurred many times. V and J are TRBV10-1 and TRBJ2-2, with TRBD1 as a possible D gene (5 bases). CDR3 length: 15 residues. V dropped 3 bases and J dropped 4 bases, with 12 bases sitting between them. Germline CDR1 is WNHNN and CDR2 is SYGVQD (reference sequence). For the CDR3, the DNA is TGCGCCAGCAGTGATAGGCAGGGTTTCACCGGGGAGCTGTTTTTT. Its translation is CASSDRQGFTGELFF.